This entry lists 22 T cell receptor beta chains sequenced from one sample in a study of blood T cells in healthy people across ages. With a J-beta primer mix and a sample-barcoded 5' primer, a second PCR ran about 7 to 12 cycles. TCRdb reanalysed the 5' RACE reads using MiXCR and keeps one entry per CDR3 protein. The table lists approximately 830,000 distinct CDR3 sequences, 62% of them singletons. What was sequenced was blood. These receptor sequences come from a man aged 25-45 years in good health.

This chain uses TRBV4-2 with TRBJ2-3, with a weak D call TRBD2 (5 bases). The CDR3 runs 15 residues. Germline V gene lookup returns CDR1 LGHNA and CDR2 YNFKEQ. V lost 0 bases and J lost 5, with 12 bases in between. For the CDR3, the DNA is TGTGCCAGCAGCCAAGAAGGGCTAGGGAGAGATACGCAGTATTTT. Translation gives CASSQEGLGRDTQYF.

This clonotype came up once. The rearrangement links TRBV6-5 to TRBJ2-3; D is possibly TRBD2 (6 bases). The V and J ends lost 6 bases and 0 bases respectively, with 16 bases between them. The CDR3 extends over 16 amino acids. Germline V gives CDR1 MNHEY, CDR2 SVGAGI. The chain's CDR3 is CASRAVGGPSTDTQYF. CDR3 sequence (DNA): TGTGCCAGCAGGGCGGTAGGAGGGCCTAGCACAGATACGCAGTATTTT.

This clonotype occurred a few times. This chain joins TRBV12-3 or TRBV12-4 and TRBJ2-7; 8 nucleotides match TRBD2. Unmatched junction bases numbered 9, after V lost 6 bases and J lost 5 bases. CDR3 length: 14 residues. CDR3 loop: CASSLSGGLDEQYF. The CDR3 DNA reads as TGTGCCAGCAGCCTATCGGGAGGGCTTGACGAGCAGTACTTC.

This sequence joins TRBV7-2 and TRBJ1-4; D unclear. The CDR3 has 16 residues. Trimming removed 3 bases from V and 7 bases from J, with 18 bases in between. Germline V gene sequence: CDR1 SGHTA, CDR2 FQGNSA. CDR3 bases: TGTGCCAGCAGCTTGATGGGTGGCTCAGGACCTGAAAAACTGTTTTTT. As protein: CASSLMGGSGPEKLFF.

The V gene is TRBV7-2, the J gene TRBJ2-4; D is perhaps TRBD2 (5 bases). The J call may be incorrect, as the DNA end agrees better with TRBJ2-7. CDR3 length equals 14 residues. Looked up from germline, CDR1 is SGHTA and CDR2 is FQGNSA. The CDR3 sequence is CASSSGGTAHEQYF. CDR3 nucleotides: TGTGCCAGCAGCTCCGGAGGCACCGCCCACGAGCAGTACTTC.

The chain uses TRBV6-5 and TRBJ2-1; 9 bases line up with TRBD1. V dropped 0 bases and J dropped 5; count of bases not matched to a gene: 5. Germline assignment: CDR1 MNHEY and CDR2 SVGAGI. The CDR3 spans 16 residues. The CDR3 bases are TGTGCCAGCAGTTACTCGGGACAGGGTGCAGACAATGAGCAGTTCTTC. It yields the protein CASSYSGQGADNEQFF.

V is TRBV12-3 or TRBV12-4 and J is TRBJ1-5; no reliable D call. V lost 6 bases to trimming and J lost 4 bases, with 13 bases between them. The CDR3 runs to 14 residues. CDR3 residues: CASSPRTENQPQHF. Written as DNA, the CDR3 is TGTGCCAGCAGCCCCAGGACGGAGAATCAGCCCCAGCATTTT.

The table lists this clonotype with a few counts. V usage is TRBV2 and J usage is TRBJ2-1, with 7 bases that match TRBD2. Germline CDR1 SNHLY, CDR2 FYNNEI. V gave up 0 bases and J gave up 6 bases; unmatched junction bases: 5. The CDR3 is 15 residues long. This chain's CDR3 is CASSEAGGLGNEQFF. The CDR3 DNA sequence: TGTGCCAGCAGTGAAGCGGGAGGGTTGGGCAATGAGCAGTTCTTC.

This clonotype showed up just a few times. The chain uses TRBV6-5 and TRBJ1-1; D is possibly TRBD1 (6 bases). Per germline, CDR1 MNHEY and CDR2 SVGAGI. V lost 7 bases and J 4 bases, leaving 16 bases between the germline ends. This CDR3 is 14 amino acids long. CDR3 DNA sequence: TGTGCCAGCATCCCCGGGGGGCCGGGCACTGAAGCTTTCTTT. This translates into CASIPGGPGTEAFF.

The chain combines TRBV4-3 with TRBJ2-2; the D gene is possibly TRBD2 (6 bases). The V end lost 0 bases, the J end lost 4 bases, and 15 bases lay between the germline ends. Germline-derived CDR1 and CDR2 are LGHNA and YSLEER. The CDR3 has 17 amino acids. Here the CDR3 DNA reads TGCGCCAGCAGCCAAGAGATAGCGGCTATTGGCACCGGGGAGCTGTTTTTT. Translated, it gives CASSQEIAAIGTGELFF.

In DNA, the CDR3 is TGTGCCAGCAAGATCGGGGGTACCACTGAAGCTTTCTTT. This translates into CASKIGGTTEAFF. V is TRBV6-2 or TRBV6-3 and J is TRBJ1-1; TRBD1 might be the D (5 bases). The CDR3 spans 13 residues. The V end was cut by 7 bases, the J end by 4 bases, with 13 bases between. The germline CDR1 and CDR2 sequences are MNHEY and SVGEGT.

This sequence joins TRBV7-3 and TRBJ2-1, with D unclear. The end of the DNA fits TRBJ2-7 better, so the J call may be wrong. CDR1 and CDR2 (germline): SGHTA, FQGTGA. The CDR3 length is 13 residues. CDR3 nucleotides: TGTGCCAGCAGCTTAAGCTTATACAATGAGCAGTACTTC. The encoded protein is CASSLSLYNEQYF.

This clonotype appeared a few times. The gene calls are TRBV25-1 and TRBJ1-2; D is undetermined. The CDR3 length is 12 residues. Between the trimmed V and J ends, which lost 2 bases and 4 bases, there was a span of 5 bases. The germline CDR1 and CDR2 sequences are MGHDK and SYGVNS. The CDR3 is CASSEMAYGYTF. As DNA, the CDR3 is TGTGCCAGCAGTGAAATGGCCTATGGCTACACCTTC.

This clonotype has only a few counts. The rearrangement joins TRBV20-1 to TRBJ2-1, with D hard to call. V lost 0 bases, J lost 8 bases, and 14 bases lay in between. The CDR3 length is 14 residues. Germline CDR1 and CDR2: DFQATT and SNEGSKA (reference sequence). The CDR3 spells CSARELGLSYEQFF. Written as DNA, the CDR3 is TGCAGTGCTAGAGAGCTGGGATTAAGCTATGAGCAGTTCTTC.

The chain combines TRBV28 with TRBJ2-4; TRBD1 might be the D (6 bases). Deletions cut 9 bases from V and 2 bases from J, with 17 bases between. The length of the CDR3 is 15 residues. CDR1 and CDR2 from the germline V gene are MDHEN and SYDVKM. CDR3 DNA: TGTGCCAGTTCGGAACCGGGACAAACCAAAAACATTCAGTACTTC. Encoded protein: CASSEPGQTKNIQYF.

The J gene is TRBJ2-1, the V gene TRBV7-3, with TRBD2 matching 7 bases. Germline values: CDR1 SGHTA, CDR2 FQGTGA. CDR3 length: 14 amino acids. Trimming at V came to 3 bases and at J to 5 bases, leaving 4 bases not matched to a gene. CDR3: CASSFSGTNNEQFF. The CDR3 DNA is TGTGCCAGCAGCTTTAGTGGGACTAACAATGAGCAGTTCTTC.

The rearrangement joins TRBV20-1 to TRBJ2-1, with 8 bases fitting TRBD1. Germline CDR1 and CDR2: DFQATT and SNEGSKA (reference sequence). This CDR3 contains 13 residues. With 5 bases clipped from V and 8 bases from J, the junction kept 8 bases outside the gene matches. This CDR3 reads CSAQAGGSDEQFF. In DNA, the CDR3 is TGCAGTGCTCAAGCAGGGGGCTCGGATGAGCAGTTCTTC.

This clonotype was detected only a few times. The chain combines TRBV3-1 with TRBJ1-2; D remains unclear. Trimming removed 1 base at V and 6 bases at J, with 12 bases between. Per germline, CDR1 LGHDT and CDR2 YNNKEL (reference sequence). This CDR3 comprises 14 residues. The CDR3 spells CASSQVPRSDGYTF. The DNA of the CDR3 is TGTGCCAGCAGCCAAGTGCCCAGGTCCGATGGCTACACCTTC.

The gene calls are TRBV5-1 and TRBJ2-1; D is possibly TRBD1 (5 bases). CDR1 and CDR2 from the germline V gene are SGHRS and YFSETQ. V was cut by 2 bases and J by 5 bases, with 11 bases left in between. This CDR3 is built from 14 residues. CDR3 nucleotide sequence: TGCGCCAGCAGCTTATTAGGGGCCGACAATGAGCAGTTCTTC. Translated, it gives CASSLLGADNEQFF.

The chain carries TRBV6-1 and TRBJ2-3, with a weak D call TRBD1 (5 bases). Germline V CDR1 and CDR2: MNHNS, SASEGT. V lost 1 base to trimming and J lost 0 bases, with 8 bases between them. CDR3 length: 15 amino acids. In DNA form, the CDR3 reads TGTGCCAGCAGTGAAGAACAGGCGAGCACAGATACGCAGTATTTT. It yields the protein CASSEEQASTDTQYF.

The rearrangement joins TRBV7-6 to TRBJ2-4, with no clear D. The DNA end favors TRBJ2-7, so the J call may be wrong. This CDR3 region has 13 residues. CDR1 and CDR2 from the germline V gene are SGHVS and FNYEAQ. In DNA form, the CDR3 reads TGTGCCAGCAGCCCAACGGATCGGACCGAGCAGTACTTC. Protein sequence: CASSPTDRTEQYF.

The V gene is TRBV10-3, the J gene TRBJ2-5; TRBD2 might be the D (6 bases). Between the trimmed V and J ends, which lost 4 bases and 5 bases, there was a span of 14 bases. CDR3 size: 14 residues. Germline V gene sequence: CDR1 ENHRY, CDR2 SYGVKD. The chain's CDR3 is CAISGSEGAETQYF. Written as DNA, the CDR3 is TGTGCCATCAGTGGCTCGGAGGGTGCCGAGACCCAGTACTTC.